Following are 9 T cell receptor beta chains from one sample sequenced in a study of T cells in Graves' hyperthyroidism and ophthalmopathy. From RNA transcripts, TCR beta CDR3 regions were amplified. First-round RT-PCR with HTBI primers amplified the TCR CDR3 region. TCRdb analysed the multiplex PCR reads with MiXCR anew, one entry per CDR3 protein. Of fewer than 650,000 distinct CDR3 sequences in the sample, 14% were seen once. The sequencing sample was made of blood. Receptors originate from a woman aged 40-49 years with Graves' hyperthyroidism.

This chain connects TRBV20-1 to TRBJ2-1, with 7 bases lining up with TRBD2. This CDR3 spans 14 amino acids. Trimming cost V 1 base and J 4 bases; bases outside gene matches: 4. Germline CDR1 is DFQATT and CDR2 is SNEGSKA (reference sequence). The CDR3 region has the DNA TGCAGTGCTAGAGGGCCTAGCGGTTACAATGAGCAGTTCTTC. Translation: CSARGPSGYNEQFF.

The rearrangement joins TRBV10-3 to TRBJ1-3, with 9 bases matching TRBD1. This CDR3 has 18 amino acids. Per the germline V gene, CDR1 is ENHRY and CDR2 is SYGVKD. J was trimmed by 2 bases and V by 2 bases; bases with no gene match: 10. The CDR3 sequence is CAISEAGGQGGPGNTIYF. Written as DNA, the CDR3 is TGTGCCATCAGTGAGGCTGGGGGACAGGGCGGGCCTGGAAACACCATATATTTT.

The CDR3 region is CSLVRDREIVEAFF. The CDR3 coding sequence is TGCAGCCTAGTTAGAGACAGGGAGATCGTTGAAGCTTTCTTT. The chain uses TRBV20-1 and TRBJ1-1, with 7 bases fitting TRBD1. The germline gives CDR1 DFQATT, CDR2 SNEGSKA (reference sequence). CDR3 size: 14 residues.

This clonotype was seen only a few times. The chain couples TRBV13 to TRBJ1-2, with 8 bases fitting TRBD1. There are 16 residues in the CDR3. Trimming at V came to 5 bases and at J to 2 bases, leaving 10 bases not matched to a gene. From germline, CDR1 is PRHDT and CDR2 FYEKMQ (reference sequence). The CDR3 reads CASSPRTGRANYGYTF. The CDR3 DNA reads as TGTGCCAGCAGCCCTCGGACAGGGAGGGCGAACTATGGCTACACCTTC. Filled out from reference TRBV13 and TRBJ1-2, the complete variable domain reads AAGVIQSPRHLIKEKRETATLKCYPIPRHDTVYWYQQGPGQDPQFLISFYEKMQSDKGSIPDRFSAQQFSDYHSELNMSSLELGDSALYFCASSPRTGRANYGYTFGSGTRLTVV.

Many counts were recorded for this clonotype. This CDR3 is CASSRRASGSSYNEQFF. The DNA for the CDR3 is TGTGCCAGCAGCCGGCGGGCTAGCGGGAGCTCCTACAATGAGCAGTTCTTC. The rearrangement links TRBV7-9 to TRBJ2-1, with 10 positions matching TRBD2. CDR3 length: 17 residues. CDR1 is SEHNR and CDR2 is FQNEAQ in the germline V gene (reference sequence). V lost 5 bases, J lost 0 bases, and 7 bases stayed unmatched.

This clonotype was seen more than once but under ten times. A read error is likely, as this CDR3 ends without the conserved phenylalanine or tryptophan. V and J are TRBV5-1 and TRBJ1-1; 10 bases agree with TRBD1. This CDR3 has 15 residues. The germline CDR1 and CDR2 sequences are SGHRS and YFSETQ. J gave up 7 bases and V 1 base, and 7 bases lay outside the gene matches. In nucleotides, the CDR3 is TGCGCCAGCAGCTTGACCCCGGGACAGGGGATTGAAGCTTTCCTT. It specifies CASSLTPGQGIEAFL.

This clonotype was detected only a few times. V gene TRBV20-1 combines with J gene TRBJ1-1, with D uncertain. Trimming removed 0 bases from V and 6 bases from J, with 11 bases in between. This CDR3 contains 13 residues. Germline V CDR1 and CDR2: DFQATT, SNEGSKA (reference sequence). The chain's CDR3 is CSARDRDTAEAFF. The CDR3 DNA reads as TGCAGTGCTAGAGATAGGGATACCGCTGAAGCTTTCTTT.

This clonotype was seen more than once but under ten times. This chain joins TRBV10-2 and TRBJ1-1, with D uncertain. CDR3 size: 13 residues. Trimming took 7 bases from V and 3 from J, leaving 12 bases between them. Germline V gene lookup returns CDR1 WSHSY and CDR2 SAAADI. The CDR3 spells CASTLASDTEAFF. CDR3 sequence (DNA): TGCGCCAGCACTCTTGCTTCCGACACTGAAGCTTTCTTT.

The chain is built from TRBV18 and TRBJ2-5, with 10 positions matching TRBD1. This CDR3 has 16 residues. Per germline, CDR1 KGHSH and CDR2 LQKENI. V dropped 3 bases and J dropped 2; count of bases not matched to a gene: 6. The CDR3 reads CASSPQQDRGQETQYF. The CDR3 bases are TGTGCCAGCTCACCCCAGCAGGACAGGGGGCAAGAGACCCAGTACTTC.